The present TCR beta chain was sequenced within a study of PD-1 blockade in classical Hodgkin lymphoma. The study, taken as a whole, reports: For complete responders, baseline diversity was comparable to that of newly diagnosed patients.

As for this clone: Antigen specificity is unknown.

The method was immunoSEQ multiplex PCR; TCRdb's version includes in-frame clones alone and lacks a portion of them. The sample lists some 90,000 clones; roughly 78% were seen once. Described time point: cycle 4 day 1 (C4D1), after around six weeks of nivolumab. There was relapse after autologous stem cell transplantation in every patient, and there was variation in brentuximab vedotin exposure. Trimming cost V 0 bases and J 2 bases, with 9 bases left between them. Germline loops: CDR1 SGDLS, CDR2 YYNGEE. The CDR3 runs to 14 residues. The clonotype was recovered from a human donor with classical Hodgkin lymphoma. The material was peripheral blood mononuclear cells (PBMCs), obtained before the fourth cycle of nivolumab. The chain carries TRBV9 and TRBJ2-7; D is unresolved. Here the CDR3 DNA reads TGTGCCAGCAGCGTAGGAGGCTTAGCCTACGAGCAGTACTTC. Protein: CASSVGGLAYEQYF.